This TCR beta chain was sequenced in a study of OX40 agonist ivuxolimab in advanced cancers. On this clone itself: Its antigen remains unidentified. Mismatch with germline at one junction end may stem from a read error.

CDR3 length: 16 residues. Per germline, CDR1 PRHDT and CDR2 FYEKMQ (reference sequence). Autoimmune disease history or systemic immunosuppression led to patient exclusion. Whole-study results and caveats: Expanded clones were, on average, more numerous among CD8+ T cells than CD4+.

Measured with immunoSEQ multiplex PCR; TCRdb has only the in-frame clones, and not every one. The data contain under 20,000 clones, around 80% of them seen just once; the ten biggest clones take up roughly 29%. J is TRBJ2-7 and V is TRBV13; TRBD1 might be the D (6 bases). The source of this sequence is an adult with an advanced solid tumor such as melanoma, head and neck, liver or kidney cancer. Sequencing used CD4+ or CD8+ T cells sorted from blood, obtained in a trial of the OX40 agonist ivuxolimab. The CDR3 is CASSLRSDRLSYVQYF. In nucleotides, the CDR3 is TGTGCCAGCAGCCTCCGTTCCGACAGGCTCTCTTACGTGCAGTACTTC. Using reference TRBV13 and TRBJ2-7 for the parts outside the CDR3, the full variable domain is AAGVIQSPRHLIKEKRETATLKCYPIPRHDTVYWYQQGPGQDPQFLISFYEKMQSDKGSIPDRFSAQQFSDYHSELNMSSLELGDSALYFCASSLRSDRLSYVQYFGPGTRLTVT.